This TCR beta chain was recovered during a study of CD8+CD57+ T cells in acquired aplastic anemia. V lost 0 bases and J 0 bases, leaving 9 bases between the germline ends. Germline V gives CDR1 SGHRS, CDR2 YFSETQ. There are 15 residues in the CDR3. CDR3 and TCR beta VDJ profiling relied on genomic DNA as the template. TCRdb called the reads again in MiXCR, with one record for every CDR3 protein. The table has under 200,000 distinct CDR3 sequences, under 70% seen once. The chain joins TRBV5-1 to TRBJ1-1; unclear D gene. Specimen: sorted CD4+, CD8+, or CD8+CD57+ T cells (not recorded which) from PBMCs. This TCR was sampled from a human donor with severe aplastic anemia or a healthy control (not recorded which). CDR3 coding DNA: TGCGCCAGCAGCTTGGGGGTCCTCATGAACACTGAAGCTTTCTTT. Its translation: CASSLGVLMNTEAFF.